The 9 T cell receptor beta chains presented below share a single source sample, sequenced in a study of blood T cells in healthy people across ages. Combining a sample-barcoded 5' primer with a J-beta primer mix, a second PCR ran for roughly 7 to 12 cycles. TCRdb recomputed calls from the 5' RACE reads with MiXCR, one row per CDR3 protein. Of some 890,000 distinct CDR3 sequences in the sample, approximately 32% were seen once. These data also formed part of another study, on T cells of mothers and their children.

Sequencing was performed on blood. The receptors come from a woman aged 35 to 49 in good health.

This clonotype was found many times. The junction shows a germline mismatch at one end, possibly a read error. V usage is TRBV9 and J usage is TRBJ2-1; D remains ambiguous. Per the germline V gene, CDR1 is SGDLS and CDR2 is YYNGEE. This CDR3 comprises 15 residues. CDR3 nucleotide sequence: TGTGCCAGCACCGTATCCCCATATGGACCGGATGAGCAGTTCTTC. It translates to CASTVSPYGPDEQFF.

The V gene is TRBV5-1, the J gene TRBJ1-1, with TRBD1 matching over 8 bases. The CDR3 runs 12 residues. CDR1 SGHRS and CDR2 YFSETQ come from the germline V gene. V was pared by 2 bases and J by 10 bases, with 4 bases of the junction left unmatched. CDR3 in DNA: TGCGCCAGCAGCTTAGAGACAGGGGCAGCTTTCTTT. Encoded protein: CASSLETGAAFF.

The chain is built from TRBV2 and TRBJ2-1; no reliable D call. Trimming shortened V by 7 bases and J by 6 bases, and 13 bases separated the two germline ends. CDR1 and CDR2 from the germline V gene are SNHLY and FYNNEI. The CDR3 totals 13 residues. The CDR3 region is CASNRVIPNEQFF. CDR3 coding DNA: TGTGCCAGCAACCGGGTAATACCCAATGAGCAGTTCTTC.

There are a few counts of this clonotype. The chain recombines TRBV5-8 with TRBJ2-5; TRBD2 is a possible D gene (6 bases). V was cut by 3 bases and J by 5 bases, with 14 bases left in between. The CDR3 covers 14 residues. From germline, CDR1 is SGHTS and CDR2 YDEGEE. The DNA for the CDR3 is TGTGCCAGCAGCTCGATGACTAGTCTGGAGACCCAGTACTTC. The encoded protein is CASSSMTSLETQYF.

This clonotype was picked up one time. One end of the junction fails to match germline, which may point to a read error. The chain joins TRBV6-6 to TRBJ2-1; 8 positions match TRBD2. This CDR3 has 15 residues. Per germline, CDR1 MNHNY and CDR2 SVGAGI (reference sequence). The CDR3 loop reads CASLTGGGNYNELFF. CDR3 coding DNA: TGTGCCAGCTTAACGGGCGGGGGGAACTACAATGAGCTGTTCTTC.

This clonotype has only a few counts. The CDR3 is CASSLTPTGHEQFF. CDR3 coding DNA: TGTGCCAGCAGCTTAACCCCGACTGGGCATGAGCAGTTCTTC. This chain joins TRBV11-3 and TRBJ2-1; D not certain. Germline CDR1 is SGHNT and CDR2 is YENEEA. With 2 bases removed from V and 8 bases from J, the gap between germline ends came to 13 bases. The CDR3 contains 14 residues.

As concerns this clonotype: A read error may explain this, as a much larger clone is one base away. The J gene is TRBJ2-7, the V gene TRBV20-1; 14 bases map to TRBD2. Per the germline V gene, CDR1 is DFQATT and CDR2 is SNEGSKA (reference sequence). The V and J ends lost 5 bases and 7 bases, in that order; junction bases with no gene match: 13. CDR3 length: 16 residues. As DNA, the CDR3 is TGCAGTGCTGGATTCCCCGGACTAGCGGGGGGTAATGAGCAGTACTTC. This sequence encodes CSAGFPGLAGGNEQYF.

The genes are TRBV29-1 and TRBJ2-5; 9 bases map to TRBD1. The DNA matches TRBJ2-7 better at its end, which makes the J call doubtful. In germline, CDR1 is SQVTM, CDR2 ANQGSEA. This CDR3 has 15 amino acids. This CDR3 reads CSDRSGTGNSYEQYF. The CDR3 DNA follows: TGCAGCGACAGATCCGGGACAGGGAACTCCTACGAGCAGTACTTC.

CDR3 protein: CATTERPGNGYTF. The CDR3 DNA reads as TGTGCCACGACGGAAAGACCAGGGAATGGCTACACCTTC. This chain joins TRBV10-3 and TRBJ1-2; a possible D gene is TRBD1 (5 bases). CDR3 size: 13 residues. The germline V gene has CDR1 ENHRY and CDR2 SYGVKD. V was trimmed by 10 bases and J by 6 bases, leaving 18 bases between them.